A selection of T cell receptor beta chains follows, all from one sample in a study of shared clonotypes between healthy human individuals. Using immunoSEQ multiplex PCR, the repertoire was profiled, and TCRdb retains in-frame clones only, with some absent. The sample records 450,000 to 500,000 clones, about three quarters being singletons. Sample: PBMCs. The receptors here all came from a woman in her thirties or forties in good health. Some clones in this sample may be carry-over from other donors' samples. Each CDR3 is given with its conserved first and last residue. Each record gives: clone size, V gene, D gene, J gene, CDR3 DNA, CDR3 protein. A D gene is named only where the DNA matches it firmly. Size is omitted from some rows. Given values are once, few, many or a class for expanded clones.

>NA|TRBV7-2|TRBD1|TRBJ1-4
TGTGCCAGCAGCGCAGGGACAGGGCATTTTGCAACTAATGAAAAACTGTTTTTT
CASSAGTGHFATNEKLFF
>few|TRBV2|TRBD2|TRBJ2-1
TGTGCCAGCAGACCCAGCGGGAGTACCCACAATGAGCAGTTCTTC
CASRPSGSTHNEQFF
>NA|TRBV25-1|NA|TRBJ2-1
TGTGCCAGCACCATCACGGGCTATGAGCAGTTCTTC
CASTITGYEQFF
>NA|TRBV29-1|TRBD1|TRBJ1-1
TGCAGCGTTGTTGGGACAGTGAACACTGAAGCTTTCTTT
CSVVGTVNTEAFF
>NA|TRBV28|NA|TRBJ2-7
TGTGCCAGCAGCCACGGCTCCTACGAGCAGTACTTC
CASSHGSYEQYF
>NA|TRBV29-1|NA|TRBJ2-5
TGCAGCGGGAGACTAGGGGGGGAGACCCAGTACTTC
CSGRLGGETQYF
>NA|TRBV11-2|TRBD2|TRBJ2-1
TGTGCCAGCAGCCGGGGAGCGGGAGAAGTGTACAATGAGCAGTTCTTC
CASSRGAGEVYNEQFF
>NA|TRBV10-3|NA|TRBJ1-3
TGTGCCATCAGTGGAGGGACGCGGCCCGCGACCATATATTTT
CAISGGTRPATIYF
>NA|TRBV5-1|TRBD1|TRBJ2-3
TGCGCCAGCAGCTTGACAGGGGACACAGATACGCAGTATTTT
CASSLTGDTDTQYF
>many|TRBV19|TRBD1|TRBJ1-2
TGTGCCTCTAGGGGGACAGGGTTATTTGGCTACACCTTC
CASRGTGLFGYTF
>many|TRBV6-1|TRBD1|TRBJ1-3
TGTGCCAGCAGTGAAGAACAGGGGGCTGGAAACACCATATATTTT
CASSEEQGAGNTIYF
>NA|TRBV18|TRBD1|TRBJ1-2
TGTGCCAGCTCCCCGGACAGGGTCTATGGCTACACCTTC
CASSPDRVYGYTF
>NA|TRBV6-1|NA|TRBJ1-5
TGTGCCAGCAGGGAGACGGGGGATCAGCCCCAGCATTTT
CASRETGDQPQHF
>NA|TRBV27|TRBD1|TRBJ1-2
TGTGCCAGCAGCCCGGCGGACAGGGGAAGAGGTAACTATGGCTACACCTTC
CASSPADRGRGNYGYTF
>NA|TRBV7-3|TRBD2|TRBJ2-1
TGTGCCAGCAGCTCGACTAGCGGGAGGACCAATGAGCAGTTCTTC
CASSSTSGRTNEQFF
>NA|TRBV5-1|TRBD1|TRBJ2-5
TGCGCCAGCAGAGGGACAGGGACGAGAAGAGAGACCCAGTACTTC
CASRGTGTRRETQYF
>once|TRBV30|NA|TRBJ2-7
TGTGCCTGGAGTGTCTCGCAGGACCACGAGCAGTACTTC
CAWSVSQDHEQYF
>NA|TRBV6-6|TRBD2|TRBJ2-7
TGTGCCAGCAGTTTCGGGACTAGCGCCTCCTACGAGCAGTACTTC
CASSFGTSASYEQYF
>NA|TRBV6-1|NA|TRBJ2-7
TGTGCCAGCAGGGCCTACCGGGACACAACGGGGGAGCAGTACTTC
CASRAYRDTTGEQYF
>NA|TRBV11-2|TRBD1|TRBJ1-5
TGTGCCAGCAGTTCGGACAGGATCGGGCAGCCCCAGCATTTT
CASSSDRIGQPQHF
>NA|TRBV28|TRBD1|TRBJ2-7
TGTGCCAGAAGTTTCTACCCGGGACAGGGGGCCTACGAGCAGTACTTC
CARSFYPGQGAYEQYF
>NA|TRBV7-6|TRBD2|TRBJ2-1
TGTGCCAGCAGCCTGCAGGCGGGAGGGTCCTACAATGAGCAGTTCTTC
CASSLQAGGSYNEQFF
>many|TRBV30|NA|TRBJ1-5
TGTGCCTGGAGTGCGGGCCACAATCAGCCCCAGCATTTT
CAWSAGHNQPQHF
>many|TRBV11-1|NA|TRBJ2-1
TGTGCCAGCAGCTTAGCGCATGGGGATTGGGAAGAAAAGTTCTTC
CASSLAHGDWEEKFF
>NA|TRBV28|TRBD1|TRBJ1-2
TGTGCCAGCAGGGAAGGGACAGGGGTGAGTGAAGACTATGGCTACACCTTC
CASREGTGVSEDYGYTF
>NA|TRBV14|NA|TRBJ2-1
TGTGCCAGCAGCCAAGGAGGGTCAGGCAGGGATGAGCAGTTCTTC
CASSQGGSGRDEQFF
>NA|TRBV6-1|TRBD2|TRBJ2-7
TGTGCCAGCAGTGAAATTCGGGGCGGGAGTGGTCCCTACGAGCAGTACTTC
CASSEIRGGSGPYEQYF
>NA|TRBV7-8|NA|TRBJ2-1
TGTGCCAGCAGCTCCCTCAGCGTTCGTCCCTACAATGAGCAGTTCTTC
CASSSLSVRPYNEQFF
>NA|TRBV28|NA|TRBJ2-4
TGTGCCAGCAGTCTCCGAGGCTCAGTCCACAACATTCAGTACTTC
CASSLRGSVHNIQYF
>NA|TRBV18|NA|TRBJ2-7
TGTGCCAGCTCACCCGCTACAGGTTCCTACGAGCAGTACTTC
CASSPATGSYEQYF
>NA|TRBV10-2|TRBD2|TRBJ2-7
TGCGCCAGCAGTGGTCCCCCTATTGGGACTAGCTTACAAGGGGGTTACGAGCAGTACTTC
CASSGPPIGTSLQGGYEQYF
>NA|TRBV10-3|NA|TRBJ2-5
TGTGCCATCAGTGGTGGTGGGGGAAACCAAGAGACCCAGTACTTC
CAISGGGGNQETQYF
>NA|TRBV6-1|NA|TRBJ2-7
TGTGCCAGCACCTCACCTCAGTCAGGGTCCTACGAGCAGTACTTC
CASTSPQSGSYEQYF
>few|TRBV5-1|NA|TRBJ2-3
TGCGCCAGCAGCTTACAACCCTTGACCCTTTTTCGTCCAGATACGCAGTATTTT
CASSLQPLTLFRPDTQYF
>once|TRBV6-5|TRBD1|TRBJ1-3
TGTGCCAGCTCCCGACAGGGGCGAAACACCATATATTTT
CASSRQGRNTIYF
>NA|TRBV10-3|NA|TRBJ2-2
TGTGCCATCAGTGGTAGGGCGGGCACCGGGGAGCTGTTTTTT
CAISGRAGTGELFF
>once|TRBV4-2|TRBD2|TRBJ2-4
TGTGCCAGCAGCCAAGGGGGGCTAGCGGGGTTCACGAACATTCAGTACTTC
CASSQGGLAGFTNIQYF
>NA|TRBV6-6|TRBD1|TRBJ1-3
TGTGCCAGCAGTTCACAGGGGTCTGGAAACACCATATATTTT
CASSSQGSGNTIYF
>NA|TRBV29-1|NA|TRBJ1-5
TGCAGCGTCTCCTCGGGGGGCAATCAGCCCCGGCATTTT
CSVSSGGNQPRHF
>few|TRBV4-1|NA|TRBJ1-4
TGCGCCAGCAGCCAAGTAGCCGGGGTCAATGAAAAACTGTTTTTT
CASSQVAGVNEKLFF
>NA|TRBV5-1|TRBD1|TRBJ2-1
TGCGCCAGCAGCTTGACGGGACAGACATACAATGAGCAGTTCTTC
CASSLTGQTYNEQFF
>NA|TRBV4-2|TRBD1|TRBJ1-5
TGTGCCAGCAGCCAAGACCCATCGGGGGCAGGGGGTCAGCCCCAGCATTTT
CASSQDPSGAGGQPQHF
>few|TRBV5-1|TRBD1|TRBJ1-1
TGCGCCAGCAGCACCCAGACAGGGGTCACTGAAGCTTTCTTT
CASSTQTGVTEAFF
>NA|TRBV10-3|TRBD1|TRBJ2-7
TGTGCCATCACCACCGGACAGGGAGAGGGGTTCTACGAGCAGTACTTC
CAITTGQGEGFYEQYF
>NA|TRBV27|NA|TRBJ2-5
TGTGCCAGCAGTTTGTCTCCAGCGCGAGGGTGGGAGACCCAGTACTTC
CASSLSPARGWETQYF
>NA|TRBV11-3|NA|TRBJ2-1
TGTGCCAGCAGCGGAGAACGCCACAATGAGCAGTTCTTC
CASSGERHNEQFF
>NA|TRBV11-2|TRBD2|TRBJ2-7
TGTGCCAGCAGCTTAGGGTCAGCGGGAAACGCCTACGAGCAGTACTTC
CASSLGSAGNAYEQYF
>NA|TRBV18|NA|TRBJ1-2
TGTGCCAGCTCACCACGGCCAGCCGATGGCTACACCTTC
CASSPRPADGYTF
>once|TRBV18|TRBD1|TRBJ1-1
TGTGCCAGCTCTCAGGACAGGGTACTGAACACTGAAGCTTTCTTT
CASSQDRVLNTEAFF
>NA|TRBV4-2|NA|TRBJ2-7
TGTGCCAGCAGCCAAGAAGGGCGACGGAACTACGAGCAGTACTTC
CASSQEGRRNYEQYF